These T cell receptor beta chains were read from a single sample in a study of T cells in Graves' hyperthyroidism and ophthalmopathy. MiXCR, applied by TCRdb to the multiplex PCR reads, yields one record per CDR3 protein. The sample includes 340,000 or so distinct CDR3 sequences, about 20% seen only once; the top ten take about 49%. The sequencing input was blood. The source is a woman in her forties or fifties with Graves' hyperthyroidism. CDR3s include the opening cysteine and the closing phenylalanine or tryptophan. A D gene is named only where the DNA matches it firmly. The listing skips clone size in some rows; elsewhere it reads once, few, many or a size class.

>.|TRBJ1-5|many|TRBV27
CASSLGWEARNQPQHF
TGTGCCAGCAGTTTAGGCTGGGAGGCGCGCAATCAGCCCCAGCATTTT
>.|TRBJ2-2|few|TRBV3-1
CASSSRGNTGELFF
TGTGCCAGCAGCTCCCGGGGGAACACCGGGGAGCTGTTTTTT
>.|TRBJ2-1|many|TRBV2
CASSETSGRSSYNEQFF
TGTGCCAGCAGTGAAACAAGCGGGCGCAGCTCCTACAATGAGCAGTTCTTC
>.|TRBJ2-2|many|TRBV7-6
CASSLEGAAGELFF
TGTGCCAGCAGCTTAGAAGGGGCGGCCGGGGAGCTGTTTTTT
>TRBD1|TRBJ1-5|.|TRBV20-1
CSAYFTGGDQPQHF
TGCAGTGCTTACTTTACAGGGGGAGATCAGCCCCAGCATTTT
>TRBD2|TRBJ2-1|.|TRBV6-1
CASGGAGGRAEQFF
TGTGCCAGCGGGGGCGCGGGGGGGCGAGCTGAGCAGTTCTTC
>.|TRBJ1-6|few|TRBV15
CATSRGNNSPLHF
TGTGCCACCAGCCGAGGGAATAATTCACCCCTCCACTTT
>.|TRBJ2-3|few|TRBV6-1
CASSVSDTQYF
TGTGCCAGCAGTGTGTCAGATACGCAGTATTTT
>.|TRBJ2-1|many|TRBV6-2/TRBV6-3
CASSYSTRHEQFF
TGTGCCAGCAGTTACTCGACCAGACATGAGCAGTTCTTC
>.|TRBJ2-1|.|TRBV2
CASSAYRGGEQFF
TGTGCCAGCAGCGCCTACAGGGGAGGTGAGCAGTTCTTC
>.|TRBJ1-5|few|TRBV2
CASTRDLGNQPQHF
TGTGCCAGCACCCGGGACCTGGGAAATCAGCCCCAGCATTTT
>.|TRBJ1-6|many|TRBV5-1
CASSLVGDSPLHF
TGCGCCAGCAGCTTGGTGGGTGATTCACCCCTCCACTTT
>.|TRBJ2-1|many|TRBV20-1
CSASTGYNEQFF
TGCAGTGCTAGCACAGGCTACAATGAGCAGTTCTTC
>.|TRBJ2-2|.|TRBV10-3
CAISQHLGTQSGELFF
TGTGCCATCAGTCAACATCTCGGGACCCAGAGCGGGGAGCTGTTTTTT
>TRBD2|TRBJ2-1|.|TRBV5-1
CASSLVLAGASNEQFF
TGCGCCAGCAGCTTGGTGTTAGCGGGGGCTTCCAATGAGCAGTTCTTC
>.|TRBJ1-1|few|TRBV2
CASSSAPVTFF
TGTGCCAGCAGTAGCGCCCCAGTAACTTTCTTT
>.|TRBJ2-5|many|TRBV6-1
CASSPAGAGQETQYF
TGTGCCAGCTCCCCCGCTGGGGCAGGCCAAGAGACCCAGTACTTC
>.|TRBJ1-5|.|TRBV19
CASSIDSDTDVHLNQPQHF
TGTGCCAGTAGTATAGATAGCGACACGGACGTTCACCTTAATCAGCCCCAGCATTTT
>.|TRBJ2-7|.|TRBV5-1
CASSLGAASGEQYF
TGCGCCAGCAGCTTGGGGGCAGCCTCCGGCGAGCAGTACTTC
>.|TRBJ2-3|few|TRBV6-1
CASRQRYLGTDTQYF
TGTGCCAGCAGGCAACGCTATCTCGGGACAGATACGCAGTATTTT
>.|TRBJ1-4|.|TRBV20-1
CSARIQGYPNEKLFF
TGCAGTGCTAGGATTCAGGGTTACCCGAATGAAAAACTGTTTTTT
>.|TRBJ1-2|.|TRBV7-9
CASSTLRGSGYTF
TGTGCCAGCAGCACACTCCGGGGGAGTGGCTACACCTTC
>TRBD2|TRBJ2-1|.|TRBV20-1
CSARAGTSGGNEQFF
TGCAGTGCTAGAGCCGGGACTAGCGGGGGCAATGAGCAGTTCTTC
>.|TRBJ1-1|many|TRBV3-1
CASSVRPGSAFF
TGTGCCAGCAGTGTCCGGCCAGGGTCGGCTTTCTTT
>TRBD2|TRBJ2-2|.|TRBV29-1
CSVAGGRAILTGELFF
TGCAGCGTTGCGGGCGGGAGGGCCATTTTGACCGGGGAGCTGTTTTTT
>.|TRBJ2-2|many|TRBV30
CAWSVRQNTGELFF
TGTGCCTGGAGTGTACGACAAAACACCGGGGAGCTGTTTTTT
>.|TRBJ1-1|.|TRBV7-9
CASSATWRGAEAFF
TGTGCCAGCAGCGCGACCTGGCGGGGGGCTGAAGCTTTCTTT
>.|TRBJ1-1|few|TRBV24-1
CATSDNGLGGATEAFF
TGTGCCACCAGTGATAATGGACTTGGGGGGGCCACTGAAGCTTTCTTT
>.|TRBJ2-1|many|TRBV20-1
CSARSAPGGYEQFF
TGCAGTGCTAGGTCCGCACCCGGAGGCTATGAGCAGTTCTTC
>TRBD1|TRBJ1-6|few|TRBV2
CASSATGTGKNSPLHF
TGTGCCAGCAGTGCGACCGGGACAGGGAAAAATTCACCCCTCCACTTT
>.|TRBJ1-2|few|TRBV27
CASSFNGHYGYTF
TGTGCCAGCAGTTTCAACGGCCACTATGGCTACACCTTC
>.|TRBJ1-2|many|TRBV18
CASSPPTSNYGYTF
TGTGCCAGCTCACCACCGACCTCTAACTATGGCTACACCTTC
>.|TRBJ1-2|few|TRBV10-3
CAISDVTQVGYGYTF
TGTGCCATCAGTGATGTAACCCAAGTAGGCTATGGCTACACCTTC
>TRBD1|TRBJ2-7|.|TRBV5-1
CASRPIRTGVVDEQYF
TGCGCCAGCAGACCAATACGGACAGGGGTGGTGGACGAGCAGTACTTC
>.|TRBJ2-3|.|TRBV4-1
CASSTKGPGHTTSSTDTQYF
TGCGCCAGCAGCACAAAGGGGCCGGGACATACCACATCTAGCACAGATACGCAGTATTTT
>.|TRBJ2-7|many|TRBV6-2/TRBV6-3
CASSYSWGHPSYEQYF
TGTGCCAGCAGTTACTCTTGGGGACATCCGTCCTACGAGCAGTACTTC
>.|TRBJ2-2|few|TRBV4-1
CASSQVLVRGGTGELFF
TGCGCCAGCAGCCAAGTTTTAGTTAGGGGAGGCACCGGGGAGCTGTTTTTT
>.|TRBJ1-5|few|TRBV27
CASLRGAQPQHF
TGTGCCAGCCTCAGGGGCGCCCAGCCCCAGCATTTT
>.|TRBJ1-2|many|TRBV30
CAWRVRGDYGYTF
TGTGCCTGGAGGGTCCGAGGGGACTATGGCTACACCTTC
>.|TRBJ2-5|many|TRBV5-1
CASSGGTEGETQYF
TGCGCCAGCAGCGGCGGTACCGAGGGGGAGACCCAGTACTTC
>.|TRBJ2-7|few|TRBV10-3
CAISALGQNSYEQYF
TGTGCCATCAGTGCTTTGGGGCAGAACTCCTACGAGCAGTACTTC
>.|TRBJ2-5|.|TRBV2
CASSEEGRETQYF
TGTGCCAGCAGTGAAGAGGGACGGGAGACCCAGTACTTC
>.|TRBJ2-1|few|TRBV9
CASSAVASVYNEQFF
TGTGCCAGCAGCGCCGTAGCGTCAGTTTACAATGAGCAGTTCTTC
>TRBD2|TRBJ2-3|many|TRBV2
CASRYSGRDTQYF
TGTGCCAGCCGCTACAGCGGGAGAGATACGCAGTATTTT
>.|TRBJ1-1|.|TRBV5-1
CASSEGGVTEAFF
TGCGCCAGCAGTGAAGGAGGGGTTACTGAAGCTTTCTTT
>.|TRBJ2-7|.|TRBV2
CASQGTRDEQYF
TGTGCCAGTCAGGGTACCCGAGACGAGCAGTACTTC
>TRBD2|TRBJ2-5|many|TRBV6-1
CASRLAGGAETQYF
TGTGCCAGCAGGCTAGCGGGAGGGGCAGAGACCCAGTACTTC
>.|TRBJ2-1|few|TRBV6-1
CASRRVSYNEQFF
TGTGCCAGCAGGCGGGTCTCCTACAATGAGCAGTTCTTC
>.|TRBJ2-1|.|TRBV20-1
CSARDLRDQLNEQFF
TGCAGTGCTAGAGATCTCAGGGACCAACTTAATGAGCAGTTCTTC
>.|TRBJ1-1|.|TRBV7-2
CASSLMLNTEAFF
TGTGCCAGCAGCTTAATGTTGAACACTGAAGCTTTCTTT
>TRBD1|TRBJ1-4|.|TRBV7-6
CASSLAGGEEELFF
TGTGCCAGCAGCCTGGCAGGGGGAGAGGAAGAACTGTTTTTT
>.|TRBJ1-2|few|TRBV10-3
CAISEGTANGYTF
TGTGCCATCAGTGAGGGTACAGCAAATGGCTACACCTTC